The present TCR beta chain was sequenced within a study of T cells after yellow fever vaccination. A word on this clonotype: Its antigen is not identified.

Study-wide points: A faster peak, day 5 versus 15, was reached by the weaker secondary response.

Trimming pared 0 bases from V and 5 bases from J, leaving 11 bases between. The CDR3 is 14 residues long. CDR1 and CDR2 (germline): SGHRS, YFSETQ. The TCR cDNA carried a universal primer site and UMIs from 5'RACE template switching. TCRdb redid the calling of the 5' RACE reads with MiXCR, one entry per CDR3 protein. The sample contains about 300,000 distinct CDR3 sequences, 6.8% of which appear only once. This rearrangement joins TRBV5-1 to TRBJ2-5; weak D call: TRBD1 (6 bases). The clonotype comes from a man younger than 30 who received the YFV17D yellow fever vaccine. The sample consisted of PBMCs, taken roughly seven weeks after the first yellow fever vaccination. The CDR3 reads CASSLANRVETQYF. The CDR3 DNA follows: TGCGCCAGCAGCTTGGCCAACAGGGTGGAGACCCAGTACTTC.